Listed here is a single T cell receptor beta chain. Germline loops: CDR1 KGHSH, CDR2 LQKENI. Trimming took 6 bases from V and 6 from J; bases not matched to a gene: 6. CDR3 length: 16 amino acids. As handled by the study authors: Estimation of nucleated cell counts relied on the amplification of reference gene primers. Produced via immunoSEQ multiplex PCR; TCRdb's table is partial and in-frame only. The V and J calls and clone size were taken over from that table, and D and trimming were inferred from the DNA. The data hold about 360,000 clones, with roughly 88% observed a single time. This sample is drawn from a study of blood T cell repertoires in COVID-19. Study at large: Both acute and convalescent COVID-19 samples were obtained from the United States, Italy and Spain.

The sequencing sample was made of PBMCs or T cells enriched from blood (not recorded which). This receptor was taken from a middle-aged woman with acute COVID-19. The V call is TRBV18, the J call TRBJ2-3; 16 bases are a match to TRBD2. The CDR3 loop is CASSPGTSGGDDTQYF. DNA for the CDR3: TGTGCCAGCTCCCCCGGGACTAGCGGGGGGGATGATACGCAGTATTTT.